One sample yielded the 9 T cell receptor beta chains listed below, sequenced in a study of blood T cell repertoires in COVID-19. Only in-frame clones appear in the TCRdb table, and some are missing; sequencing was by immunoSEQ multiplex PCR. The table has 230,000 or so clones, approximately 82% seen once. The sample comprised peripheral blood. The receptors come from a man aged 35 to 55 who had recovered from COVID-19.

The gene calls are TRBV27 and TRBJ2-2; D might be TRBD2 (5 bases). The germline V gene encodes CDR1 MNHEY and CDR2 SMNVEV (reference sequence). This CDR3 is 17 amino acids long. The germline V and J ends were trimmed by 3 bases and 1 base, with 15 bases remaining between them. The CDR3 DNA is TGTGCCAGCAGTTTTGGAGCCCGTCGGGGGAACACCGGGGAGCTGTTTTTT. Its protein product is CASSFGARRGNTGELFF.

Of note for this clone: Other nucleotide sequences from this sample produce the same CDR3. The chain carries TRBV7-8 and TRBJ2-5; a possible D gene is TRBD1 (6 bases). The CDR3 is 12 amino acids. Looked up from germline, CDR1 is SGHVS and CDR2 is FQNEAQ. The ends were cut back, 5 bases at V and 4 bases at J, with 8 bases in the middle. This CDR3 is CASSPQGETQYF. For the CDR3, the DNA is TGTGCCAGCAGCCCACAGGGAGAGACCCAGTACTTC.

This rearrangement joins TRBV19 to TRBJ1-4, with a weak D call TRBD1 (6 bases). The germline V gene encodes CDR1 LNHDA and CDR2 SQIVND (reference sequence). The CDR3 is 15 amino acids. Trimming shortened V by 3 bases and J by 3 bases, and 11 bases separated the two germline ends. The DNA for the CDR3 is TGTGCCAGTAGTATCGGGGGGGCGGCTAATGAAAAACTGTTTTTT. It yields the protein CASSIGGAANEKLFF.

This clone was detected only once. The CDR3 bases are TGTGCCATCAGTGATAATAACAGGGGAAATAATCAGCCCCAGCATTTT. This codes for CAISDNNRGNNQPQHF. The V and J genes are TRBV10-3 and TRBJ1-5; 7 bases are shared with TRBD1. The CDR3 loop spans 16 amino acids. V dropped 3 bases and J dropped 4; count of bases not matched to a gene: 9. In germline, CDR1 is ENHRY, CDR2 SYGVKD.

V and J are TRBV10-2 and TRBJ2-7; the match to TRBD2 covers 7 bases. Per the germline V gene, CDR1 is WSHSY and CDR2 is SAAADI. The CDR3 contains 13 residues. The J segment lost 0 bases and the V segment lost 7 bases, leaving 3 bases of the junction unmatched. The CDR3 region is CASTGGGSYEQYF. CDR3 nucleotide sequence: TGCGCCAGCACTGGGGGGGGCTCCTACGAGCAGTACTTC.

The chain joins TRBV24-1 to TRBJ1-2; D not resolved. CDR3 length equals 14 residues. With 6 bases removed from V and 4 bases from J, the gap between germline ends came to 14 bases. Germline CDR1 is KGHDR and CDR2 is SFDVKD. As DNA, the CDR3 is TGTGCCACCAGTACCTCAGACGAGGCCTATGGCTACACCTTC. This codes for CATSTSDEAYGYTF.

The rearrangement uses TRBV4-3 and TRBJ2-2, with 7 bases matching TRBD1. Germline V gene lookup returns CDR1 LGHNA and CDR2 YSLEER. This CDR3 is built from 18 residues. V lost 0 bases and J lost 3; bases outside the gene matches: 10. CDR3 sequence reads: CASSQEWLEGAYTGELFF. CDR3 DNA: TGCGCCAGCAGCCAAGAGTGGTTAGAGGGGGCATACACCGGGGAGCTGTTTTTT.

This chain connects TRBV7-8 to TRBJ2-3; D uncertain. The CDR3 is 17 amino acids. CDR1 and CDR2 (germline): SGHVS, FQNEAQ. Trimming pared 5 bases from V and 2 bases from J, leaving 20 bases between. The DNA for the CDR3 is TGTGCCAGCAGCCCTAGGCCCATGGTCGGTACCACAGATACGCAGTATTTT. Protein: CASSPRPMVGTTDTQYF. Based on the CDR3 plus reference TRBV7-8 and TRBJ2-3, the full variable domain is GAGVSQSPRYKVAKRGQDVALRCDPISGHVSLFWYQQALGQGPEFLTYFQNEAQLDKSGLPSDRFFAERPEGSVSTLKIQRTQQEDSAVYLCASSPRPMVGTTDTQYFGPGTRLTVL.

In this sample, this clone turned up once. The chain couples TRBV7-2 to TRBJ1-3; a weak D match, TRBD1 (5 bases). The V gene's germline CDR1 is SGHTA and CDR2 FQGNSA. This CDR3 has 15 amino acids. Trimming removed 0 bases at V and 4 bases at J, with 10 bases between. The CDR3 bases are TGTGCCAGCAGCTTAGCGCCGGCAGGGGGAAACACCATATATTTT. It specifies CASSLAPAGGNTIYF.